This T cell receptor beta chain was documented in a study of Ad26.COV2.S vaccination and SARS-CoV-2 variants. Study-wide context: Donor had been placed in the Ad26.COV2.S arm of the COV1001 trial. Study results and limitations: While placebo recipients had lower spike-specific TCR breadth, vaccine recipients had more. Vaccinated and placebo-treated recipients had similar non-spike TCR breadth.

About this clone: Its matching antigen is unknown.

Documented treatment: 15 to 20 received Ad26.COV2.S at low or high dose, single or two shots; 5 received placebo; per-sample allocation not given. Material that was analyzed had been drawn on day 63 after the first vaccine or placebo injection. Data came from immunoSEQ multiplex PCR; TCRdb stores just in-frame clones and leaves some out. Among about 250,000 clones, approximately 90% were seen once, and the ten largest hold less than 3.5%. The specimen comprised peripheral blood, sampled in a trial of Ad26.COV2.S vaccine versus placebo. The receptor's source is a person aged 18-65 years who received the Ad26.COV2.S COVID-19 vaccine or a placebo.

The DNA for the CDR3 is TGTGCCAGTAGTATTACAGGGACCAATCAGCCCCAGCATTTT. Protein product: CASSITGTNQPQHF. The chain carries TRBV19 and TRBJ1-5; the D gene is possibly TRBD1 (6 bases). Germline lookup yields CDR1 LNHDA and CDR2 SQIVND (reference sequence). The CDR3 has 14 amino acids. V gave up 3 bases and J gave up 3 bases, with 9 bases separating them.